These T cell receptor beta chains were read from a single sample in a study of CD8 T cells in ankylosing spondylitis. MiXCR was run by TCRdb on the 5' RACE reads, yielding one entry per CDR3 protein. Of about 510,000 distinct CDR3 sequences in the sample, approximately 5.3% are singletons; the top ten hold roughly 3.3%. Sequenced sample: blood, either unsorted or a sorted T cell fraction (not recorded which). These receptors were obtained from a male donor with ankylosing spondylitis. The CDR3 runs from the conserved cysteine through the conserved F or W. The D gene is left open where the match is weak. Size is omitted from some rows. Given values are once, few, many or a class for expanded clones.

clone_size d_call j_call v_call cdr3_aa cdr3_nt
many TRBD1 TRBJ2-1 TRBV10-3 CAINTRQGSSYNEQFF TGTGCCATCAATACACGACAGGGATCCTCCTACAATGAGCAGTTCTTC
many TRBD2 TRBJ2-7 TRBV28 CASSQLAGGDEQYF TGTGCCAGCAGTCAACTAGCGGGAGGGGACGAGCAGTACTTC
many TRBD2 TRBJ2-2 TRBV6-2/TRBV6-3 CASSYSSGGAWTGELFF TGTGCCAGCAGTTACTCGAGCGGGGGGGCCTGGACCGGGGAGCTGTTTTTT
many TRBD2 TRBJ2-3 TRBV4-1 CASSQVYGRGVTQYF TGCGCCAGCAGCCAAGTATACGGGAGGGGGGTTACGCAGTATTTT
many NA TRBJ2-5 TRBV12-1 CASSAYLLLGFQETQYF TGTGCCAGCAGCGCCTACTTACTATTGGGATTCCAAGAGACCCAGTACTTC
many NA TRBJ2-7 TRBV13 CASSLGRAAYEQYF TGTGCCAGCAGCTTGGGCAGGGCAGCCTACGAGCAGTACTTC
many TRBD1 TRBJ2-3 TRBV20-1 CSATTGGRADTQYF TGCAGTGCCACCACAGGGGGCAGAGCAGATACGCAGTATTTT
many TRBD1 TRBJ1-2 TRBV10-3 CAIRPGQENYGYTF TGTGCCATCAGGCCGGGACAGGAGAACTATGGCTACACCTTC
many NA TRBJ2-7 TRBV5-1 CASSVSNRAQTYEQYF TGCGCCAGCAGCGTCTCAAACAGGGCCCAAACCTACGAGCAGTACTTC
NA TRBD1 TRBJ2-2 TRBV7-6 CASSSSGTAPDTGELFF TGTGCCAGCAGCTCCTCCGGGACAGCCCCGGACACCGGGGAGCTGTTTTTT
few TRBD1 TRBJ1-2 TRBV5-1 CASSVTGDGYTF TGCGCCAGCAGCGTGACAGGGGACGGCTACACCTTC
many NA TRBJ1-1 TRBV5-1 CASSPTMLTYTEAFF TGCGCCAGCAGCCCGACGATGTTAACCTACACTGAAGCTTTCTTT
few NA TRBJ2-7 TRBV12-3/TRBV12-4 CASSLILGAAEQYF TGTGCCAGCAGTTTAATTCTGGGGGCGGCCGAGCAGTACTTC
many NA TRBJ2-2 TRBV6-5 CASSYEGVGTGELFF TGTGCCAGCAGTTACGAAGGGGTTGGGACCGGGGAGCTGTTTTTT
many TRBD1 TRBJ1-6 TRBV5-6 CASGVRDSDNSPLHF TGTGCCAGCGGCGTACGGGACAGCGATAATTCACCCCTCCACTTT
many NA TRBJ2-2 TRBV11-1 CASSTFGVDTGELFF TGTGCCAGCAGCACGTTTGGTGTTGACACCGGGGAGCTGTTTTTT
many TRBD1 TRBJ1-4 TRBV5-1 CASSLYRGDEKLFF TGCGCCAGCAGCTTGTACAGGGGCGACGAAAAACTGTTTTTT
many NA TRBJ1-5 TRBV6-2/TRBV6-3 CASTITDGFRQPQHF TGTGCCAGCACCATCACCGACGGGTTCAGGCAGCCCCAGCATTTT
many NA TRBJ2-1 TRBV5-1 CASSLVSLVSNEQFF TGCGCCAGCAGCTTGGTTAGTCTGGTCTCCAATGAGCAGTTCTTC
few NA TRBJ2-1 TRBV4-1 CASSQGWASGIRFF NA
many NA TRBJ2-2 TRBV15 CATSRDRWSPNTGELFF TGTGCCACCAGCAGAGATCGTTGGAGCCCGAACACCGGGGAGCTGTTTTTT
many NA TRBJ1-1 TRBV21-1 CASSPPAEAFF TGTGCCAGCAGCCCCCCTGCTGAAGCTTTCTTT
many TRBD2 TRBJ2-3 TRBV7-2 CASSLQAGGTDTQYF TGTGCCAGCAGCTTACAAGCGGGGGGTACAGATACGCAGTATTTT
many TRBD2 TRBJ2-7 TRBV28 CASMREGFLNEQYF TGTGCCAGCATGCGGGAGGGCTTTCTGAACGAGCAGTACTTC
many NA TRBJ2-1 TRBV20-1 CSARALESSYNEQFF TGCAGTGCTAGAGCCCTGGAGAGCTCCTACAATGAGCAGTTCTTC
many NA TRBJ2-6 TRBV5-1 CASSPELSGANVLTF TGCGCCAGCAGCCCCGAACTCTCTGGGGCCAACGTCCTGACTTTC
NA NA TRBJ1-2 TRBV18 CASSPEAGVAHTF TGTGCCAGCTCACCAGAAGCAGGAGTTGCGCACACCTTC
many TRBD1 TRBJ1-1 TRBV20-1 CSAPGQGLLPEAFF TGCAGTGCCCCTGGACAGGGGCTTCTACCAGAAGCTTTCTTT